The 29 T cell receptor beta chains below were found in one sample sequenced in a study of human versus mouse CDR3 diversity and MHC coevolution (dated by TCRdb to about 2017). Receptor amplification or capture employed the immunoSEQ multiplex PCR assay. As stored in TCRdb, this immuneACCESS dataset retains in-frame rearrangements with V and J assigned. A fraction of the clones does not appear; measured against another copy, unresolved V genes explain less than half of the discrepancy, and the remainder lacks a known reason. Here the sample has tens of thousands of clones; roughly 93% occur a single time. The ten largest clones capture 18% of the sample. What was sequenced was naive CD4+ T cells from blood. According to the study, the label for this sample's cell subset or site signals: CD45RO-negative CD62L-positive naive CD4 T cells. The receptors here all came from a person between 55 and 69 years old in good health.

The genes are TRBV7-8 and TRBJ2-7, with TRBD2 matching over 9 bases. The germline CDR1 and CDR2 sequences are SGHVS and FQNEAQ. Trimming cost V 7 bases and J 6 bases; bases outside gene matches: 10. The CDR3 totals 14 residues. CDR3 bases: TGTGCCAGCAACCCCCTAGCGGGATTTTCCGAGCAGTACTTC. This translates into CASNPLAGFSEQYF.

The CDR3 region is CASSPNTGELGFGYTF. CDR3 DNA sequence: TGTGCCAGCAGCCCGAATACAGGGGAATTAGGGTTTGGCTACACCTTC. This sequence joins TRBV7-9 and TRBJ1-2, with 7 bases lining up with TRBD1. The germline V gene encodes CDR1 SEHNR and CDR2 FQNEAQ (reference sequence). J lost 7 bases, V lost 5 bases, and 16 bases had no gene match. CDR3 size: 16 residues. The entire variable domain, with the rest obtained from reference TRBV7-9 and TRBJ1-2, is as follows: DTGVSQNPRHKITKRGQNVTFRCDPISEHNRLYWYRQTLGQGPEFLTYFQNEAQLEKSRLLSDRFSAERPKGSFSTLEIQRTEQGDSAMYLCASSPNTGELGFGYTFGSGTRLTVV.

V gene TRBV19 combines with J gene TRBJ1-2, with a possible D match to TRBD1 (5 bases). With 0 bases removed from V and 3 bases from J, the gap between germline ends came to 8 bases. The germline CDR1 and CDR2 sequences are LNHDA and SQIVND (reference sequence). This CDR3 is built from 14 residues. CDR3 sequence (DNA): TGTGCCAGTAGTATAGACCAGGGTCACTATGGCTACACCTTC. The encoded protein is CASSIDQGHYGYTF.

The chain employs TRBV9 and TRBJ1-5; 10 bases are shared with TRBD1. V trimming: 3 bases; J trimming: 0 bases; junction bases outside the gene matches: 3. Germline values: CDR1 SGDLS, CDR2 YYNGEE. The length of the CDR3 is 16 residues. The CDR3 here is CASSAGTGDSNQPQHF. CDR3 DNA: TGTGCCAGCAGCGCCGGGACAGGGGATAGCAATCAGCCCCAGCATTTT.

The chain links TRBV27 to TRBJ2-7; TRBD1 matches 9 bases. The trim removed 2 bases at V and 6 bases at J, leaving 8 bases unmatched. This CDR3 has 15 residues. CDR1 and CDR2 from the germline V gene are MNHEY and SMNVEV (reference sequence). The CDR3 is CASSLNGQGKGEQYF. In DNA form, the CDR3 reads TGTGCCAGCAGTTTAAATGGACAGGGGAAAGGCGAGCAGTACTTC.

The chain joins TRBV10-3 to TRBJ2-5; D gene uncertain. The last part of the DNA fits TRBJ2-7 better; the J call may be wrong. The CDR3 totals 12 residues. The germline V gene encodes CDR1 ENHRY and CDR2 SYGVKD. This CDR3 is CAISETDYEQYF. The CDR3 coding sequence is TGTGCCATCAGTGAGACAGATTACGAGCAGTACTTC.

The chain recombines TRBV6-5 with TRBJ2-7, with TRBD2 matching 9 bases. The germline CDR1 and CDR2 sequences are MNHEY and SVGAGI. V trimming: 5 bases; J trimming: 7 bases; junction bases outside the gene matches: 6. The CDR3 is 13 amino acids. CDR3 in DNA: TGTGCCAGCAGTGGGACTAGCCGACGGGAGCAGTACTTC. Translating gives CASSGTSRREQYF.

Concerning this clone itself: In the same sample, other DNA sequences code for this CDR3. The V gene is TRBV18, the J gene TRBJ2-5; 9 positions agree with TRBD1. CDR3 size: 15 residues. V was clipped by 6 bases and J by 5 bases; unmatched bases: 10. From germline, CDR1 is KGHSH and CDR2 LQKENI. CDR3 protein: CASSLTGGAGETQYF. CDR3 DNA sequence: TGTGCCAGCTCCCTTACAGGGGGCGCAGGGGAGACCCAGTACTTC. The whole variable domain, remainder taken from reference TRBV18 and TRBJ2-5, is NAGVMQNPRHLVRRRGQEARLRCSPMKGHSHVYWYRQLPEEGLKFMVYLQKENIIDESGMPKERFSAEFPKEGPSILRIQQVVRGDSAAYFCASSLTGGAGETQYFGPGTRLLVL.

V usage is TRBV5-6 and J usage is TRBJ1-1; D not resolved. The CDR3 totals 14 residues. The germline gives CDR1 SGHDT, CDR2 YYEEEE. Trimming pared 2 bases from V and 5 bases from J, leaving 13 bases between. The DNA for the CDR3 is TGTGCCAGCAGCTTAATAAGCGGTCAGACTGAAGCTTTCTTT. Amino acid sequence: CASSLISGQTEAFF.

The chain combines TRBV30 with TRBJ2-3, with a tentative D call TRBD1 (5 bases). The CDR3 length is 12 residues. CDR1 GTSNPN and CDR2 SVGIG come from the germline V gene (reference sequence). V was trimmed by 2 bases and J by 3 bases, leaving 6 bases between them. Here the CDR3 DNA reads TGTGCCTGGAGTCCAGGGACAGATACGCAGTATTTT. This codes for CAWSPGTDTQYF.

The rearrangement joins TRBV7-2 to TRBJ1-1; D remains unclear. The CDR3 totals 13 residues. The V gene's germline CDR1 is SGHTA and CDR2 FQGNSA. V lost 3 bases and J 1 base, leaving 6 bases between the germline ends. CDR3 nucleotides: TGTGCCAGCAGCTTTACACCGAACACTGAAGCTTTCTTT. Its translation is CASSFTPNTEAFF.

The chain joins TRBV25-1 to TRBJ2-1; 10 bases match TRBD2. The germline CDR1 and CDR2 sequences are MGHDK and SYGVNS. This CDR3 comprises 14 residues. Trimming removed 9 bases from V and 9 bases from J; junction bases left unmatched: 11. The CDR3, as DNA: TGTGCCAGTGAAGAAGCGGGAGGGGTTTTTGAGCAGTTCTTC. It yields the protein CASEEAGGVFEQFF.

This clone was detected only a few times. The chain uses TRBV7-2 and TRBJ2-1; a weak D match, TRBD2 (6 bases). The germline V gene has CDR1 SGHTA and CDR2 FQGNSA. With 2 bases removed from V and 2 bases from J, the gap between germline ends came to 13 bases. This CDR3 is 16 amino acids long. The CDR3 here is CASSLRGGTPYNEQFF. The CDR3 DNA reads as TGTGCCAGCAGCTTACGGGGCGGGACCCCCTACAATGAGCAGTTCTTC.

The chain combines TRBV6-5 with TRBJ1-4; 7 nucleotides line up with TRBD1. The length of the CDR3 is 15 residues. Germline loops: CDR1 MNHEY, CDR2 SVGAGI. V shed 0 bases, J shed 7 bases, and the junction held 5 bases outside the gene matches. The CDR3 nucleotides read TGTGCCAGCAGTTACTCACAGGGGACGAGTGAAAAACTGTTTTTT. Its translation: CASSYSQGTSEKLFF.

V usage is TRBV5-1 and J usage is TRBJ1-4; D is possibly TRBD1 (5 bases). V dropped 1 base and J dropped 4 bases, with 14 bases sitting between them. Per the germline V gene, CDR1 is SGHRS and CDR2 is YFSETQ. The CDR3 loop spans 16 amino acids. This chain's CDR3 is CASSLLGVGVNEKLFF. The DNA for the CDR3 is TGCGCCAGCAGCTTGTTAGGGGTAGGGGTTAATGAAAAACTGTTTTTT.

V and J are TRBV5-1 and TRBJ2-3; possible D gene TRBD1, 6 bases. This CDR3 spans 14 amino acids. V lost 5 bases and J 0 bases, leaving 10 bases between the germline ends. Germline-derived CDR1 and CDR2 are SGHRS and YFSETQ. The CDR3: CASRPDSSTDTQYF. In DNA form, the CDR3 reads TGCGCCAGCAGGCCGGACAGCAGCACAGATACGCAGTATTTT.

The J gene is TRBJ2-3, the V gene TRBV18; possibly TRBD2 for D (5 bases). Looked up from germline, CDR1 is KGHSH and CDR2 is LQKENI. With 0 bases removed from V and 4 bases from J, the gap between germline ends came to 8 bases. The CDR3 sequence is 14 residues long. Here the CDR3 reads CASSPPTRSDTQYF. Written as DNA, the CDR3 is TGTGCCAGCTCACCACCTACTAGGTCAGATACGCAGTATTTT.

The chain has TRBV7-8 and TRBJ2-5; D gene uncertain. The CDR3 length is 14 residues. Germline CDR1 and CDR2: SGHVS and FQNEAQ. Trimming removed 6 bases from V and 5 bases from J, with 16 bases in between. The CDR3 nucleotides are TGTGCCAGCAGGCAGCGAACCGTTGTGGAGACCCAGTACTTC. It encodes CASRQRTVVETQYF. Variable domain in full (rest from reference TRBV7-8 and TRBJ2-5): GAGVSQSPRYKVAKRGQDVALRCDPISGHVSLFWYQQALGQGPEFLTYFQNEAQLDKSGLPSDRFFAERPEGSVSTLKIQRTQQEDSAVYLCASRQRTVVETQYFGPGTRLLVL.

This chain uses TRBV6-5 with TRBJ2-3, with 8 bases that match TRBD1. In germline, CDR1 is MNHEY, CDR2 SVGAGI. V shed 6 bases, J shed 2 bases, and the junction held 4 bases outside the gene matches. This CDR3 is 14 amino acids long. In DNA form, the CDR3 reads TGTGCCAGCAGACAACAGGGGGACACAGATACGCAGTATTTT. Protein product: CASRQQGDTDTQYF.

The CDR3 protein is CASSRSGRRGQETQYF. CDR3 sequence (DNA): TGTGCCAGCAGCCGGTCGGGCAGACGGGGTCAAGAGACCCAGTACTTC. V usage is TRBV7-3 and J usage is TRBJ2-5; a possible D gene is TRBD2 (5 bases). The CDR3 is made up of 16 amino acids. V lost 5 bases to trimming and J lost 2 bases, with 18 bases between them. Germline loops: CDR1 SGHTA, CDR2 FQGTGA.

This chain uses TRBV4-1 with TRBJ1-1; D is uncertain. CDR1 and CDR2 (germline): MGHRA, YSYEKL. CDR3 length equals 15 residues. V dropped 0 bases and J dropped 3 bases, with 11 bases sitting between them. This CDR3 is CASSQDLAPDTEAFF. CDR3 DNA sequence: TGCGCCAGCAGCCAAGATTTGGCCCCTGACACTGAAGCTTTCTTT.

The J gene is TRBJ2-7, the V gene TRBV11-2, with 9 positions matching TRBD1. This CDR3 is built from 14 residues. The trim removed 7 bases at V and 4 bases at J, leaving 8 bases unmatched. The germline CDR1 and CDR2 sequences are SGHAT and FQNNGV. The CDR3 DNA sequence: TGTGCCAGCACCCGGACAGGGGTCCTTTACGAGCAGTACTTC. Amino acids: CASTRTGVLYEQYF.

The chain joins TRBV7-8 to TRBJ2-3; the match to TRBD1 covers 7 bases. V gave up 1 base and J gave up 1 base; unmatched junction bases: 5. The CDR3 consists of 16 residues. Germline CDR1 SGHVS, CDR2 FQNEAQ. Here the CDR3 DNA reads TGTGCCAGCAGCTTAGGGATCGACAGGGGCACAGATACGCAGTATTTT. Amino acid sequence: CASSLGIDRGTDTQYF.

This chain uses TRBV5-1 with TRBJ2-2, with 8 bases that match TRBD2. The CDR3 sequence is 17 residues long. The V segment lost 0 bases and the J segment 4 bases; nucleotides outside the gene matches: 8. Germline CDR1 and CDR2: SGHRS and YFSETQ. The CDR3 region has the DNA TGCGCCAGCAGCTTGGCATTGGCGGGAGGCCTCACCGGGGAGCTGTTTTTT. This sequence encodes CASSLALAGGLTGELFF. The full variable domain, its missing parts supplied by reference TRBV5-1 and TRBJ2-2, is KAGVTQTPRYLIKTRGQQVTLSCSPISGHRSVSWYQQTPGQGLQFLFEYFSETQRNKGNFPGRFSGRQFSNSRSEMNVSTLELGDSALYLCASSLALAGGLTGELFFGEGSRLTVL.

This clone has more than one count but fewer than ten. The chain combines TRBV19 with TRBJ1-5; the D gene is possibly TRBD1 (6 bases). V lost 5 bases and J 6 bases, leaving 14 bases between the germline ends. The CDR3 is 14 amino acids. Germline V gives CDR1 LNHDA, CDR2 SQIVND (reference sequence). CDR3 in amino acids: CASSPAGAGQPQHF. CDR3 coding DNA: TGTGCCAGTAGTCCCGCAGGGGCGGGTCAGCCCCAGCATTTT.

The genes are TRBV6-5 and TRBJ2-5; possibly TRBD2 for D (5 bases). The CDR3 has 16 residues. Germline V CDR1 and CDR2: MNHEY, SVGAGI. Between the trimmed V and J ends, which lost 0 bases and 7 bases, there was a span of 18 bases. DNA for the CDR3: TGTGCCAGCAGTTACTCGATGGACTGGGGAAAGGGGACCCAGTACTTC. Translation gives CASSYSMDWGKGTQYF.

The V call is TRBV25-1, the J call TRBJ2-1; possibly TRBD2 for D (6 bases). CDR1 MGHDK and CDR2 SYGVNS come from the germline V gene. CDR3 length: 14 residues. Trimming pared 4 bases from V and 6 bases from J, leaving 13 bases between. CDR3 sequence: CASSGSMGGNEQFF. The CDR3 nucleotides are TGTGCCAGCAGTGGGTCTATGGGGGGCAATGAGCAGTTCTTC.

The chain uses TRBV6-1 and TRBJ1-5, with TRBD1 identical over 7 bases. J lost 2 bases, V lost 4 bases, and 14 bases had no gene match. CDR1 and CDR2 from the germline V gene are MNHNS and SASEGT. The CDR3 contains 18 residues. The CDR3 sequence is CASSALSTGVVGNQPQHF. The DNA of the CDR3 is TGTGCCAGCAGTGCACTCTCCACAGGGGTGGTCGGCAATCAGCCCCAGCATTTT.

This clone was found a few times. The rearrangement joins TRBV11-1 to TRBJ2-2; 7 nucleotides agree with TRBD1. The junction had 4 bases not matched to a gene; V was cut back by 4 bases and J by 5 bases. Germline CDR1 is SGHAT and CDR2 is FQDESV (reference sequence). The CDR3 runs to 14 residues. This CDR3 is CASSSRDSTGELFF. In nucleotides, the CDR3 is TGTGCCAGCAGCTCCAGGGACAGTACCGGGGAGCTGTTTTTT.